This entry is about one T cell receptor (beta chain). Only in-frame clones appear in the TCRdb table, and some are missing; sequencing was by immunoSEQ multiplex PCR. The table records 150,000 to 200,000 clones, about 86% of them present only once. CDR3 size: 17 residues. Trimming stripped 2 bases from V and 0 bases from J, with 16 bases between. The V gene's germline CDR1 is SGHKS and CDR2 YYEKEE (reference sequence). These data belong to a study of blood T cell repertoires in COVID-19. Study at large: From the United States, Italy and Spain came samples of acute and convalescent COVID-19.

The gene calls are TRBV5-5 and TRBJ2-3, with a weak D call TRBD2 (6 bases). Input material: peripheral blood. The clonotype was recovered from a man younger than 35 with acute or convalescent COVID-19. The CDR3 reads CASSFSGEVTSTDTQYF. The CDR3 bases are TGTGCCAGCAGCTTTTCTGGGGAGGTCACTAGCACAGATACGCAGTATTTT.